These T cell receptor beta chains were read from a single sample in a study of regulatory T cells in long-lasting Graves disease. MiXCR, run by TCRdb on the multiplex PCR reads, gives a single entry per CDR3 protein. The sample records hundreds of thousands of distinct CDR3 sequences, around 17% being singletons. Separately, the same data were catalogued under a study of T cells in Graves' hyperthyroidism and ophthalmopathy.

The starting material was peripheral blood mononuclear cells (PBMCs), obtained at new diagnosis, from a patient treated with antithyroid drugs. These receptors originate from a woman in her thirties with Graves disease. Both conserved end residues are part of each CDR3. D genes are given only for firm matches. Only some rows state a clone size, as once, few, many or a class for expanded clones.

-	TRBV28	-	TRBJ1-5	CASWRVRGEPQHF	TGTGCCAGCTGGCGCGTTAGGGGAGAGCCCCAGCATTTT
TRBD1	TRBV7-2	many	TRBJ1-2	CASSRTGTGIYGYTF	TGTGCCAGCAGCCGTACCGGGACAGGGATTTATGGCTACACCTTC
-	TRBV6-5	few	TRBJ1-2	CASSYGGQGSGYTF	TGTGCCAGCAGTTACGGGGGTCAGGGTTCCGGCTACACCTTC
TRBD2	TRBV3-1	many	TRBJ2-5	CASSQEQREVMETQYF	TGTGCCAGCAGCCAAGAACAGCGGGAGGTCATGGAGACCCAGTACTTC
-	TRBV3-1	-	TRBJ2-6	CASSRTSGANALTF	TGTGCCAGCAGCCGGACCTCTGGGGCCAACGCCCTGACTTTC
-	TRBV28	few	TRBJ1-2	CASSSLPQGRGYTF	TGTGCCAGCAGTTCCTTACCCCAGGGGAGAGGCTACACCTTC
-	TRBV5-8	many	TRBJ1-1	CASKYSGGRAFF	TGTGCCAGCAAGTATTCGGGGGGGCGAGCTTTCTTT
-	TRBV28	-	TRBJ1-6	CASSKDRALSPLHF	TGTGCCAGCAGCAAAGACAGAGCGCTTTCACCCCTCCACTTT
TRBD1	TRBV7-9	many	TRBJ1-5	CASSLFRGQGNQPQHF	TGTGCCAGCAGCTTATTCAGGGGGCAAGGGAATCAGCCCCAGCATTTT
-	TRBV7-6	-	TRBJ2-7	CASSNSGTLGGEQYF	TGTGCCAGCAGCAATAGCGGAACGTTAGGTGGCGAGCAGTACTTC
-	TRBV14	-	TRBJ2-1	CASSQFKGPYNEQFF	TGTGCCAGCAGCCAATTTAAAGGGCCTTACAATGAGCAGTTCTTC
TRBD1	TRBV10-2	few	TRBJ2-7	CASSGGTGLAYEQYF	TGCGCCAGCAGTGGTGGGACAGGGCTCGCCTACGAGCAGTACTTC
-	TRBV6-2/TRBV6-3	many	TRBJ2-6	CASSYWVNTGANVLTF	TGTGCCAGCAGTTACTGGGTTAACACTGGGGCCAACGTCCTGACTTTC
TRBD2	TRBV5-1	few	TRBJ2-1	CASSLTAGSSYNEQFF	TGCGCCAGCAGCTTGACAGCGGGGAGCTCCTACAATGAGCAGTTCTTC
-	TRBV2	many	TRBJ1-4	CASSELAAGGLFF	TGTGCCAGCAGTGAACTAGCGGCCGGCGGACTGTTTTTT
TRBD1	TRBV7-8	many	TRBJ1-1	CASSFSDRAGPAFF	TGTGCCAGCAGCTTCTCGGACAGGGCGGGCCCAGCTTTCTTT
TRBD1	TRBV28	many	TRBJ2-3	CASDPWSYTGQATDTQYF	TGTGCCAGCGACCCTTGGTCGTACACGGGACAGGCCACAGATACGCAGTATTTT
-	TRBV20-1	-	TRBJ2-3	CSAWTEQGQYF	TGCAGTGCATGGACCGAACAGGGGCAGTATTTT
TRBD2	TRBV5-1	-	TRBJ2-7	CASSGPPGTSGSIYEQYF	TGCGCCAGCAGCGGTCCGCCCGGGACTAGCGGGAGTATCTACGAGCAGTACTTC
-	TRBV28	many	TRBJ1-5	CASSLQGYQPQHF	TGTGCCAGCAGTTTACAGGGATATCAACCCCAGCATTTT
-	TRBV29-1	many	TRBJ1-1	CSVETGPRDTEAFF	TGCAGCGTTGAAACCGGGCCTCGGGACACTGAAGCTTTCTTT
TRBD2	TRBV6-9	-	TRBJ2-1	CASSYSGTSGVYNEQFF	TGTGCCAGCAGTTACTCCGGGACTAGCGGGGTTTACAATGAGCAGTTCTTC
-	TRBV20-1	-	TRBJ2-7	CSARSDKAYEQYF	TGCAGTGCTAGATCAGATAAAGCCTACGAGCAGTACTTC
-	TRBV6-2/TRBV6-3	many	TRBJ2-4	CASSSVENIQYF	TGTGCCAGCAGTTCGGTAGAAAACATTCAGTACTTC
-	TRBV12-3/TRBV12-4	many	TRBJ1-1	CATTDIRFAEAFF	TGTGCCACTACCGACATCCGATTTGCTGAAGCTTTCTTT
TRBD2	TRBV19	few	TRBJ2-4	CASSSGGGAKNIQYF	TGTGCCAGTAGTTCGGGCGGGGGAGCCAAAAACATTCAGTACTTC
TRBD1	TRBV6-5	few	TRBJ2-5	CASSYQGTGYRETQYF	TGTGCCAGCAGTTACCAAGGGACAGGGTATAGAGAGACCCAGTACTTC
-	TRBV3-1	-	TRBJ2-2	CASSQDVVIPGELFF	TGTGCCAGCAGCCAAGATGTAGTGATTCCCGGGGAGCTGTTTTTT
-	TRBV11-2	many	TRBJ2-3	CASSWIAASTDTQYF	TGTGCCAGCAGCTGGATAGCGGCTAGCACAGATACGCAGTATTTT
-	TRBV2	-	TRBJ1-2	CASRAGTEYGYTF	TGTGCCAGCAGGGCCGGGACGGAATATGGCTACACCTTC
-	TRBV4-2	-	TRBJ2-5	CASSLIADFGETQYF	TGTGCCAGCAGCCTAATCGCAGATTTCGGAGAGACCCAGTACTTC
-	TRBV27	many	TRBJ1-1	CASSLRTGRNTEAFF	TGTGCCAGCAGTTTAAGAACAGGTAGGAACACTGAAGCTTTCTTT
-	TRBV27	-	TRBJ1-1	CASSSEVITEAFF	TGTGCCAGCAGTAGCGAGGTGATCACTGAAGCTTTCTTT
-	TRBV6-1	many	TRBJ1-4	CASSDYGANEKLFF	TGTGCCAGCAGTGACTATGGGGCTAATGAAAAACTGTTTTTT
TRBD2	TRBV24-1	-	TRBJ2-5	CATSDLMTSGKETQYF	TGTGCCACCAGTGATTTGATGACTAGCGGGAAAGAGACCCAGTACTTC
TRBD2	TRBV7-2	-	TRBJ2-7	CASSLVGSLAVQYF	TGTGCCAGCAGCTTAGTGGGCTCACTAGCGGTTCAGTACTTC
TRBD1	TRBV20-1	few	TRBJ1-6	CSVEDRGLYNSPLHF	TGCAGTGTTGAGGACAGGGGGCTTTATAATTCACCCCTCCACTTT